These 23 T cell receptor beta chains were all obtained from the same sample, sequenced in a study of OX40 agonist ivuxolimab in advanced cancers. Some clones are missing from TCRdb's copy, which holds only in-frame ones; the method was immunoSEQ multiplex PCR. The sample records some 10,000 clones, around 80% being singletons. Sequenced material: CD4+ or CD8+ T cells sorted from blood, taken in a trial of the OX40 agonist ivuxolimab. The receptor source for this set is an adult with an advanced solid tumor such as melanoma, head and neck, liver or kidney cancer.

This rearrangement joins TRBV6-4 to TRBJ2-1; the match to TRBD2 covers 11 bases. Germline V gene data show CDR1 as MRHNA and CDR2 as SNTAGT. J lost 4 bases, V lost 3 bases, and 11 bases had no gene match. The CDR3 is 18 residues long. The CDR3 nucleotides read TGTGCCAGCAGTGAACAACCGGGACTAGCGGAGGGATACAATGAGCAGTTCTTC. It yields the protein CASSEQPGLAEGYNEQFF.

The chain recombines TRBV6-9 with TRBJ2-3, with 8 bases fitting TRBD2. The germline gives CDR1 MNHGY, CDR2 SVAAGI. The V gene end was trimmed by 7 bases and the J gene end by 3 bases; junction bases not matched to a gene: 6. The CDR3 has 14 amino acids. The CDR3, as DNA: TGTGCCAGCAAGGGACTAGGAGAGACAGATACGCAGTATTTT. It codes for CASKGLGETDTQYF.

This rearrangement joins TRBV14 to TRBJ2-7; TRBD1 matches 7 bases. Germline V gene sequence: CDR1 SGHDN, CDR2 FVKESK. V was pared by 4 bases and J by 3 bases, with 3 bases of the junction left unmatched. This CDR3 region has 13 residues. CDR3 in DNA: TGTGCCAGCAGCCCCGGGACAGTCTACGAGCAGTACTTC. Protein sequence: CASSPGTVYEQYF.

This clone was counted between two and nine times. J is TRBJ2-7 and V is TRBV6-1, with 7 positions matching TRBD2. The V gene end was trimmed by 2 bases and the J gene end by 0 bases; junction bases not matched to a gene: 7. CDR1 and CDR2 (germline): MNHNS, SASEGT. The CDR3 runs to 16 residues. DNA of the CDR3: TGTGCCAGCAGTGAAATTGGCGGGAGCCTCTCCTACGAGCAGTACTTC. It translates to CASSEIGGSLSYEQYF.

This chain links TRBV5-6 with TRBJ2-3, with D possibly being TRBD2 (6 bases). The CDR3 runs 16 residues. Trimming left V 3 bases short and J 0 bases short, with 14 bases between. CDR1 and CDR2 from the germline V gene are SGHDT and YYEEEE. The CDR3, as DNA: TGTGCCAGCAGCTCCTATAGCGGTTACAGCACAGATACGCAGTATTTT. Amino acid sequence: CASSSYSGYSTDTQYF. The entire variable domain, with the rest obtained from reference TRBV5-6 and TRBJ2-3, is as follows: DAGVTQSPTHLIKTRGQQVTLRCSPKSGHDTVSWYQQALGQGPQFIFQYYEEEERQRGNFPDRFSGHQFPNYSSELNVNALLLGDSALYLCASSSYSGYSTDTQYFGPGTRLTVL.

The chain uses TRBV7-2 and TRBJ2-2; a weak D match, TRBD2 (5 bases). Trimming pared 2 bases from V and 6 bases from J, leaving 22 bases between. This CDR3 region has 18 residues. Germline V gives CDR1 SGHTA, CDR2 FQGNSA. The CDR3 DNA is TGTGCCAGCAGCTTAACTCGCCCTCCCGGGGAAGAGGCCGGGGAGCTGTTTTTT. This gives the protein CASSLTRPPGEEAGELFF.

V and J are TRBV5-4 and TRBJ2-7; D remains ambiguous. CDR3 size: 15 residues. Germline values: CDR1 SGHNT, CDR2 YYREEE (reference sequence). The V end lost 3 bases, the J end lost 4 bases, and 17 bases lay between the germline ends. The CDR3 DNA sequence: TGTGCCAGCAGCTCAGACCTACTAAAAGGGTACGAGCAGTACTTC. This gives the protein CASSSDLLKGYEQYF.

Only a few counts were recorded for this clone. The V and J genes are TRBV4-1 and TRBJ1-1; D not certain. CDR1 and CDR2 (germline): MGHRA, YSYEKL. The length of the CDR3 is 12 residues. Trimming left V 0 bases short and J 7 bases short, with 6 bases between. The CDR3, as DNA: TGCGCCAGCAGCCAAGACCACAATGAAGCTTTCTTT. Its protein is CASSQDHNEAFF.

The chain links TRBV7-6 to TRBJ2-7, with 7 bases aligning to TRBD2. Germline-derived CDR1 and CDR2 are SGHVS and FNYEAQ. V lost 5 bases, J lost 6 bases, and 16 bases stayed unmatched. The length of the CDR3 is 16 residues. CDR3 coding DNA: TGTGCCAGCAGCCCTCCTGTTTGGGAGGGCCTCTTCGAGCAGTACTTC. Translating it yields CASSPPVWEGLFEQYF.

The chain combines TRBV28 with TRBJ2-2, with D uncertain. CDR3 length equals 14 residues. Germline lookup yields CDR1 MDHEN and CDR2 SYDVKM. The V end was cut by 2 bases, the J end by 3 bases, with 7 bases between. CDR3 amino acids: CASSLKVDTGELFF. The CDR3 DNA follows: TGTGCCAGCAGTTTAAAGGTAGACACCGGGGAGCTGTTTTTT.

The chain has TRBV29-1 and TRBJ1-4, with TRBD1 identical over 8 bases. CDR1 is SQVTM and CDR2 is ANQGSEA in the germline V gene. After removal of 5 bases from V and 6 bases from J, the junction contained 5 bases not matched to a gene. The CDR3 is 13 residues long. The CDR3 DNA reads TGCAGCGTTTCAGGGGGCGCGGATGAAAAACTGTTTTTT. This gives the protein CSVSGGADEKLFF.

The chain joins TRBV4-1 to TRBJ2-5; 11 nucleotides match TRBD2. After removal of 6 bases from V and 2 bases from J, the junction contained 5 bases not matched to a gene. In germline, CDR1 is MGHRA, CDR2 YSYEKL. This CDR3 comprises 15 residues. CDR3 coding DNA: TGCGCCAGCAGAGTAGTAGCGGGAGGGCAAGAGACCCAGTACTTC. Protein product: CASRVVAGGQETQYF.

The sample holds one count of this clone. This rearrangement joins TRBV5-4 to TRBJ1-2; 7 nucleotides match TRBD1. V lost 4 bases, J lost 4 bases, and 10 bases stayed unmatched. CDR1 and CDR2 from the germline V gene are SGHNT and YYREEE (reference sequence). CDR3 size: 15 residues. The CDR3 DNA reads as TGTGCCAGCAGCCCTACGCGGAGGGGGCCCTATGGCTACACCTTC. Protein sequence: CASSPTRRGPYGYTF. The full variable domain, with the rest looked up from reference TRBV5-4 and TRBJ1-2, is ETGVTQSPTHLIKTRGQQVTLRCSSQSGHNTVSWYQQALGQGPQFIFQYYREEENGRGNFPPRFSGLQFPNYSSELNVNALELDDSALYLCASSPTRRGPYGYTFGSGTRLTVV.

V is TRBV21-1 and J is TRBJ1-3; no check of the table's D call, TRBD1, against the DNA was made. TRBV21-1 is a listed pseudogene. The CDR3 is 14 amino acids. DNA for the CDR3: TGTGCCAGCAGCAGTTCAGGGGCTGGAAACACCATATATTTT. Its translation is CASSSSGAGNTIYF.

This chain joins TRBV29-1 and TRBJ1-1; 8 positions match TRBD1. The CDR3 loop spans 13 amino acids. Losses at the gene ends were 6 bases for V and 9 bases for J; bases not matched to a gene: 12. The germline CDR1 and CDR2 sequences are SQVTM and ANQGSEA. This CDR3 reads CSVNIGQGGKAFF. In DNA form, the CDR3 reads TGCAGCGTCAATATAGGACAGGGTGGGAAAGCTTTCTTT. Based on the CDR3 plus reference TRBV29-1 and TRBJ1-1, the full variable domain is SAVISQKPSRDICQRGTSLTIQCQVDSQVTMMFWYRQQPGQSLTLIATANQGSEATYESGFVIDKFPISRPNLTFSTLTVSNMSPEDSSIYLCSVNIGQGGKAFFGQGTRLTVV.

This rearrangement joins TRBV28 to TRBJ2-7; 7 positions match TRBD1. The germline CDR1 and CDR2 sequences are MDHEN and SYDVKM. V shed 8 bases and J 1 base; nucleotides not matched to a gene: 11. CDR3 length: 15 amino acids. This CDR3 reads CASEHRGMISYEQYF. The CDR3 nucleotides are TGTGCCAGCGAGCACAGGGGAATGATTTCCTACGAGCAGTACTTC.

The gene calls are TRBV9 and TRBJ2-2; D may be TRBD2 (7 bases). The CDR3 is made up of 16 amino acids. The ends were cut back, 2 bases at V and 4 bases at J, with 15 bases in the middle. CDR1 and CDR2 from the germline V gene are SGDLS and YYNGEE. CDR3 nucleotide sequence: TGTGCCAGCAGCGTCGGCGGGGGCAGTTCCACCGGGGAGCTGTTTTTT. Translating it yields CASSVGGGSSTGELFF.

The V gene is TRBV5-1, the J gene TRBJ2-1, with D possibly being TRBD1 (5 bases). CDR1 and CDR2 from the germline V gene are SGHRS and YFSETQ. Deletions cut 0 bases from V and 9 bases from J, with 19 bases between. The CDR3 has 16 residues. CDR3 coding DNA: TGCGCCAGCAGCTTGGAAGGGGCAATGGATGATGGTGAGCAGTTCTTC. This translates into CASSLEGAMDDGEQFF.

V and J are TRBV4-2 and TRBJ1-5; D not resolved. V was cut by 0 bases and J by 2 bases, with 8 bases left in between. Germline values: CDR1 LGHNA, CDR2 YNFKEQ. This CDR3 comprises 15 residues. The CDR3: CASSQDLEGNQPQHF. In nucleotides, the CDR3 is TGTGCCAGCAGCCAAGATCTTGAAGGCAATCAGCCCCAGCATTTT.

Relative to its sample, this clone is large. The chain recombines TRBV28 with TRBJ1-1; D possibly corresponds to TRBD1 (5 bases). The CDR3 runs 14 residues. Germline CDR1 MDHEN, CDR2 SYDVKM. V lost 8 bases to trimming and J lost 0 bases, with 13 bases between them. The CDR3 here is CASRWAGMNTEAFF. The CDR3 bases are TGTGCCAGCCGGTGGGCAGGGATGAACACTGAAGCTTTCTTT.

The genes are TRBV23-1 and TRBJ1-2; D is perhaps TRBD1 (6 bases). TRBV23-1 is placed among ORFs of uncertain function. The CDR3 has 17 amino acids. With 9 bases removed from V and 4 bases from J, the gap between germline ends came to 27 bases. CDR3 sequence reads: CARDRLSPTSGSYGYTF. In DNA, the CDR3 is TGCGCCAGGGACAGATTGTCTCCCACGTCGGGCAGCTATGGCTACACCTTC.

The chain joins TRBV6-4 to TRBJ2-3, with 9 bases lining up with TRBD2. Trimming at V came to 5 bases and at J to 1 base, leaving 1 base not matched to a gene. The CDR3 loop spans 14 amino acids. Per germline, CDR1 MRHNA and CDR2 SNTAGT. The CDR3 loop reads CASSIAGGTDTQYF. The CDR3 DNA is TGTGCCAGCAGTATAGCGGGAGGCACAGATACGCAGTATTTT.

This clone was seen a handful of times. V usage is TRBV28 and J usage is TRBJ1-5; TRBD1 is a possible D gene (6 bases). V lost 2 bases to trimming and J lost 5 bases, with 16 bases between them. Germline assignment: CDR1 MDHEN and CDR2 SYDVKM. This CDR3 comprises 16 residues. This CDR3 reads CASSLVVGGSHQPQHF. CDR3 bases: TGTGCCAGCAGTTTAGTTGTTGGGGGCTCCCATCAGCCCCAGCATTTT.